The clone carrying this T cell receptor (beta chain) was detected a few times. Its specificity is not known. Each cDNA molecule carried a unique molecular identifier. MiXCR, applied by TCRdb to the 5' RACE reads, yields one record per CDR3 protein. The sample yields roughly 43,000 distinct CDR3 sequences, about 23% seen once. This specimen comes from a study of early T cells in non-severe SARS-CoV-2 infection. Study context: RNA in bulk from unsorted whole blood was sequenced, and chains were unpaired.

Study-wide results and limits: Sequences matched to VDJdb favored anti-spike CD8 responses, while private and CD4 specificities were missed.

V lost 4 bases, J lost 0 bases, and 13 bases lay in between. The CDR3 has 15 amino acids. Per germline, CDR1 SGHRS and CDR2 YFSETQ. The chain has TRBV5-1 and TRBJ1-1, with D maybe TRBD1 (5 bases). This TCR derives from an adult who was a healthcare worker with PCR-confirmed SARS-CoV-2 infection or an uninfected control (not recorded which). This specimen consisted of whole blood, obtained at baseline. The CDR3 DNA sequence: TGCGCCAGCAGCCGGACCGCGGACATGAACACTGAAGCTTTCTTT. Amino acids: CASSRTADMNTEAFF.